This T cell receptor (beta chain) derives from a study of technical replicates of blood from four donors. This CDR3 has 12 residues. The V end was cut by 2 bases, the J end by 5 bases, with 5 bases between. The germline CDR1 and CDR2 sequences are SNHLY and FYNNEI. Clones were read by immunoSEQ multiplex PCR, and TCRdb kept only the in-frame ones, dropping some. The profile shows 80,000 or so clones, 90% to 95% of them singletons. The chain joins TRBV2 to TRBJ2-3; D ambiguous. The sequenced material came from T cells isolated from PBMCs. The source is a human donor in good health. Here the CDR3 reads CASSEWLDTQYF. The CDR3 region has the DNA TGTGCCAGCAGTGAATGGCTAGATACGCAGTATTTT.